The 19 T cell receptor beta chains below all came from one sample that was sequenced in a study of T cell repertoires in cytomegalovirus infection. MiXCR, run by TCRdb on the reads, gives a single entry per CDR3 protein. In the table there are about 890,000 distinct CDR3 sequences, less than 35% of which are singletons. No antigen has been assigned to these receptors. The sequenced sample was cultured CD8+ T cells from PBMCs, obtained from culture after CMV antigen stimulation. Receptors were obtained from a human donor in good health (CMV status not recorded). Some clones in this sample may be carry-over from other donors' samples.

The table lists this clonotype with a few counts. The chain combines TRBV14 with TRBJ2-5; TRBD2 might be the D (5 bases). CDR1 is SGHDN, CDR2 FVKESK, per germline. CDR3 length equals 15 residues. V lost 2 bases and J lost 4, with 14 bases in between. The CDR3 coding sequence is TGTGCCAGCAGCCAAATCATCGGGGTTGGAGAGACCCAGTACTTC. Amino acids: CASSQIIGVGETQYF.

This clonotype was seen a few times. V usage is TRBV12-3 or TRBV12-4 and J usage is TRBJ2-3; 11 nucleotides agree with TRBD2. V was pared by 1 base and J by 5 bases, with 8 bases of the junction left unmatched. This CDR3 region has 17 residues. The CDR3 spells CASSLVGSGGAEDTQYF. CDR3 sequence (DNA): TGTGCCAGCAGTTTAGTAGGTAGCGGGGGGGCAGAAGATACGCAGTATTTT.

This clonotype appeared many times. The gene calls are TRBV4-1 and TRBJ1-5; 8 positions agree with TRBD1. J lost 0 bases, V lost 4 bases, and 5 bases had no gene match. The CDR3 runs 16 residues. Germline CDR1 is MGHRA and CDR2 is YSYEKL. CDR3 region: CASSPDRGGSNQPQHF. CDR3 in DNA: TGCGCCAGCAGCCCCGACAGGGGAGGTAGCAATCAGCCCCAGCATTTT.

This clonotype was counted between two and nine times. The CDR3 region has the DNA TGTGCCAGTGGCCGGGGCGGTGGCTACACCTTC. It translates to CASGRGGGYTF. The chain combines TRBV27 with TRBJ1-2; D might be TRBD1 (5 bases). The CDR3 is 11 residues long. Germline V gene data show CDR1 as MNHEY and CDR2 as SMNVEV (reference sequence). Trimming left V 9 bases short and J 7 bases short, with 12 bases between.

The table lists this clonotype with a few counts. The J gene is TRBJ2-5, the V gene TRBV27, with D possibly called TRBD1 or TRBD2 (6 bases each). Germline assignment: CDR1 MNHEY and CDR2 SMNVEV (reference sequence). V lost 4 bases, J lost 4 bases, and 22 bases lay in between. The CDR3 loop spans 17 amino acids. CDR3 amino acids: CASSWGPGGGGRETQYF. The CDR3 region has the DNA TGTGCCAGCAGTTGGGGGCCGGGTGGAGGGGGTAGAGAGACCCAGTACTTC.

This clonotype was detected many times. This chain joins TRBV7-8 and TRBJ2-7; D gene uncertain. Germline assignment: CDR1 SGHVS and CDR2 FQNEAQ. CDR3 size: 14 residues. The V end lost 5 bases, the J end lost 7 bases, and 18 bases lay between the germline ends. In nucleotides, the CDR3 is TGTGCCAGCAGCCGCCGCAACAGTGGGTCGGAGCAGTACGTC. Protein sequence: CASSRRNSGSEQYV.

This clonotype was seen more than once but under ten times. The chain combines TRBV20-1 with TRBJ2-1; maybe TRBD1 (5 bases). The CDR3 contains 16 residues. V was pared by 2 bases and J by 4 bases, with 18 bases between. The germline gives CDR1 DFQATT, CDR2 SNEGSKA (reference sequence). The CDR3 nucleotides read TGCAGTGCTAGACTACGACAGTGGGGCAAATACAATGAGCAGTTCTTC. Translation: CSARLRQWGKYNEQFF.

This clonotype was recorded a few times. The chain couples TRBV6-2 or TRBV6-3 to TRBJ2-3; the D call may be TRBD1 or TRBD2 (5 bases each). Trimming took off 1 base at V and 4 bases at J, with 15 bases between the two ends. Germline CDR1 and CDR2: MNHEY and SVGEGT. The CDR3 is 16 amino acids. The CDR3 loop is CASSYFPRSGPDTQYF. CDR3 coding DNA: TGTGCCAGCAGTTACTTTCCAAGATCGGGACCAGATACGCAGTATTTT.

The sample holds one count of this clonotype. The chain is built from TRBV7-9 and TRBJ1-1, with D tentatively TRBD1 (5 bases). Trimming pared 1 base from V and 11 bases from J, leaving 14 bases between. The CDR3 has 13 amino acids. CDR1 is SEHNR and CDR2 is FQNEAQ in the germline V gene (reference sequence). The CDR3 DNA reads TGTGCCAGCAGCTTAGATTCCAGGGAAGGGGCTTTCTTT. Translated, it gives CASSLDSREGAFF.

This clonotype came up many times. This rearrangement joins TRBV6-1 to TRBJ2-7; unclear D gene. V gave up 4 bases and J gave up 4 bases, with 20 bases separating them. The CDR3 extends over 16 amino acids. Germline lookup yields CDR1 MNHNS and CDR2 SASEGT. The DNA for the CDR3 is TGTGCCAGCAGTGGCCAAAGGGTTTCAACCTCTTACGAGCAGTACGTC. Translation gives CASSGQRVSTSYEQYV.

This chain connects TRBV6-1 to TRBJ1-3; D call uncertain. V gave up 5 bases and J gave up 3 bases, with 11 bases separating them. The germline gives CDR1 MNHNS, CDR2 SASEGT. The CDR3 extends over 14 amino acids. CDR3 sequence: CASSYTGLGNTIYF. The CDR3, as DNA: TGTGCCAGCAGTTACACCGGGCTTGGAAACACCATATATTTT.

This clonotype was found a few times. This CDR3 reads CATWTGPNTEAFF. For the CDR3, the DNA is TGTGCCACCTGGACAGGGCCGAACACTGAAGCTTTCTTT. The rearrangement links TRBV6-6 to TRBJ1-1; 8 bases align to TRBD1. J lost 1 base, V lost 10 bases, and 5 bases had no gene match. CDR1 and CDR2 (germline): MNHNY, SVGAGI (reference sequence). The CDR3 loop spans 13 amino acids.

V usage is TRBV27 and J usage is TRBJ1-2; D is perhaps TRBD1 (5 bases). The CDR3 is 13 residues long. V was shortened by 8 bases and J by 4 bases, with 14 bases between the two germline ends. CDR1 and CDR2 from the germline V gene are MNHEY and SMNVEV (reference sequence). CDR3: CASSSGLVYGYTF. The CDR3 region has the DNA TGTGCCAGCTCCTCGGGACTTGTCTATGGCTACACCTTC.

This chain connects TRBV9 to TRBJ2-1; tentative D call: TRBD2 (6 bases). The CDR3 is 13 amino acids. Germline values: CDR1 SGDLS, CDR2 YYNGEE. V was shortened by 0 bases and J by 10 bases, with 11 bases between the two germline ends. CDR3 DNA sequence: TGTGCCAGCAGCGTAGAGGAGGGGCGCGAGCAGTTCTTC. Its translation: CASSVEEGREQFF.

In its sample, this clonotype was seen a few times. V usage is TRBV6-1 and J usage is TRBJ1-5, with D unclear. CDR1 MNHNS and CDR2 SASEGT come from the germline V gene. This CDR3 spans 15 amino acids. V lost 2 bases and J 0 bases, leaving 8 bases between the germline ends. DNA for the CDR3: TGTGCCAGCAGTGAAATCCGATATAGCAATCAGCCCCAGCATTTT. This gives the protein CASSEIRYSNQPQHF.

J is TRBJ2-4 and V is TRBV5-5; 12 bases fit TRBD2. Germline-derived CDR1 and CDR2 are SGHKS and YYEKEE (reference sequence). The CDR3 is 16 amino acids. V gave up 0 bases and J gave up 6 bases; unmatched junction bases: 4. CDR3 DNA: TGTGCCAGCAGCTTGGATCCTAGCGGGGGGGTAAACATTCAGTACTTC. Translating it yields CASSLDPSGGVNIQYF. The whole variable domain, remainder taken from reference TRBV5-5 and TRBJ2-4, is DAGVTQSPTHLIKTRGQQVTLRCSPISGHKSVSWYQQVLGQGPQFIFQYYEKEERGRGNFPDRFSARQFPNYSSELNVNALLLGDSALYLCASSLDPSGGVNIQYFGAGTRLSVL.

The J gene is TRBJ1-2, the V gene TRBV5-1, with D possibly matching TRBD1 (5 bases). CDR3 length: 16 amino acids. Trimming shortened V by 0 bases and J by 7 bases, and 19 bases separated the two germline ends. CDR1 and CDR2 from the germline V gene are SGHRS and YFSETQ. In DNA form, the CDR3 reads TGCGCCAGCAGCTTGGCGAGGGGCAGGGTTGTCCCTGGCTACACCTTC. Residues: CASSLARGRVVPGYTF. The full variable domain, in which reference TRBV5-1 and TRBJ1-2 provide the parts outside the CDR3, is KAGVTQTPRYLIKTRGQQVTLSCSPISGHRSVSWYQQTPGQGLQFLFEYFSETQRNKGNFPGRFSGRQFSNSRSEMNVSTLELGDSALYLCASSLARGRVVPGYTFGSGTRLTVV.

In this sample, this clonotype turned up many times. This rearrangement joins TRBV7-6 to TRBJ2-6; D uncertain. Per the germline V gene, CDR1 is SGHVS and CDR2 is FNYEAQ. This CDR3 comprises 16 residues. V lost 2 bases and J 2 bases, leaving 10 bases between the germline ends. CDR3: CASSLSEGPGANVLTF. Written as DNA, the CDR3 is TGTGCCAGCAGCTTATCCGAAGGCCCTGGGGCCAACGTCCTGACTTTC. Full variable domain (outside the CDR3, taken from reference TRBV7-6 and TRBJ2-6): GAGVSQSPRYKVTKRGQDVALRCDPISGHVSLYWYRQALGQGPEFLTYFNYEAQQDKSGLPNDRFSAERPEGSISTLTIQRTEQRDSAMYRCASSLSEGPGANVLTFGAGSRLTVL.

This clonotype was counted a few times. This rearrangement joins TRBV27 to TRBJ1-5; D uncertain. V was clipped by 10 bases and J by 6 bases, with 7 bases between them. CDR3 size: 10 residues. Germline CDR1 is MNHEY and CDR2 is SMNVEV (reference sequence). The CDR3 here is CAIGLQPQHF. The CDR3 DNA is TGTGCCATCGGTCTTCAGCCCCAGCATTTT.